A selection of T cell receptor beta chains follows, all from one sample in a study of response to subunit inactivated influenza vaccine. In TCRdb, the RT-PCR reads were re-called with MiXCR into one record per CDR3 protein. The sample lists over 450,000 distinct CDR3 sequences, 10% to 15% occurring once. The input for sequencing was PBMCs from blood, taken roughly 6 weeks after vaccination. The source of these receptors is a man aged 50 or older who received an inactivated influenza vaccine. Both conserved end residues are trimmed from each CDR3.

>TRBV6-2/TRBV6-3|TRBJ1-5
ASSSPPTRPQH
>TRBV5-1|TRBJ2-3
ASSLETDSTDTQY
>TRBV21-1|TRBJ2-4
ASSKRRQGIKNIQY
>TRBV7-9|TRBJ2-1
ASSLSGRVYNEQF
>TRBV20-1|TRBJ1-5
SASIRGNQPQH
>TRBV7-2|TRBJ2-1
ASSLIASERF
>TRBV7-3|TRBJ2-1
ASSRGTGNYNEQF
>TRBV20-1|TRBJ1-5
SATINRGGQGGQPQH
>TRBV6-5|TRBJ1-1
ASSYSSGSGTEAF
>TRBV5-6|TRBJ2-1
ASSLTPLSNNEQF
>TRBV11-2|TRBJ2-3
ASIGGRLAPDTQY
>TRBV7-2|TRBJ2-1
ASSSSAGSYNEQF
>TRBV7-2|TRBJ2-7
ASSLVTGNSYEQY
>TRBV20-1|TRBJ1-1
SARGSEWWDTEAF
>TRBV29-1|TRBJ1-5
SVDGGEGQPQH
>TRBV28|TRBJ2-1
ASSYAGTASYNEQF
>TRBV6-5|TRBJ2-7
ASSYGGTGTYEQY
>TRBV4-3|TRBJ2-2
ASSQSLGTAVNTGELF
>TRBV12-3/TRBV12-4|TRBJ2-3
ASSPHSGIGTQY
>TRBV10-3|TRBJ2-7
AITNGVSSSYEQY
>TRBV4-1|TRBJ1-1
ASSQDRFMNTEAF
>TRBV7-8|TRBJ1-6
ASSRDRESPLH
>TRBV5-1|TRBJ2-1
ASRNERGLNEQF
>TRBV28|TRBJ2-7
ASSSGFPSYEQY
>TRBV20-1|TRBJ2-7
SARPLRGSGRGSSYEQY
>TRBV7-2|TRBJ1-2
ASSLQGGHGYT
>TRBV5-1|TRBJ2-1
ASSLEGLAYEQF
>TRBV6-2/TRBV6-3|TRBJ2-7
ASSYRGRATYEQY
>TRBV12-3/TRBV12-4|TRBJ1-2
ASSLAEAGGKAGGYT
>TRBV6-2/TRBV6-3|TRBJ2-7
ASSYTGREQY
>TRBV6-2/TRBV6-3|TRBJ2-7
ASSPYRVREQY
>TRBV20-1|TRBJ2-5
SARDLQTSSGETQY
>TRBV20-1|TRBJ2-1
SARNVAGTSPF
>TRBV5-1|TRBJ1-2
ASRRDASNYGYT
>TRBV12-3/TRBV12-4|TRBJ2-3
ASSLLGDLADTQY
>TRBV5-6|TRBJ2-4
ASSLEEGAYKNIQY
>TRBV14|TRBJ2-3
ASSQEWTGGTDTQY
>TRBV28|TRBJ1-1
ASSSLTGTDTEGAF
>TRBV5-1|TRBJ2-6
ASSLSGYSGANVLT
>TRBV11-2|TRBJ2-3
ASSLEVAGQGGTDTQY
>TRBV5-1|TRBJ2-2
ASSARLASTGELF
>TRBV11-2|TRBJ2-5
ASRQLPGQGTPLQETQY
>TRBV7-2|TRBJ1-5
ASSLLTGQPQH
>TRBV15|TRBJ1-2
ATSREAGNYGYT
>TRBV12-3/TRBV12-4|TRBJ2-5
ASRSGGGETQY
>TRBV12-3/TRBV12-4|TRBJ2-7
ASSLKGDKSYEQY
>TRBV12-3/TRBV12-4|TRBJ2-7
ASSLGTGRPPY
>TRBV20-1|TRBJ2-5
SALGGGQGVTQETQY
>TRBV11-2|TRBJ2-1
ASSFLEGSYNEQF
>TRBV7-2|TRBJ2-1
ASSLRGGLAGGNEQF
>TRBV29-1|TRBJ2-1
SARTGGGLGEQF
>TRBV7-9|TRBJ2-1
ASSLGAMTYEQF
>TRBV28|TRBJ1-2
ASNLGGGFYGYT